Below are 21 T cell receptor beta chains sequenced from a single sample in a study of control samples from healthy donors and cancer patients. Sequenced by immunoSEQ multiplex PCR; TCRdb stores in-frame clones only, minus some. The sample consists of some 200,000 clones, just under 95% of them appearing once. The sample comprised blood. The receptors derive from a man aged 45-60 years in good health.

This clone was found once. The rearrangement links TRBV5-1 to TRBJ1-1; a possible D gene is TRBD1 (6 bases). CDR1 is SGHRS and CDR2 is YFSETQ in the germline V gene. Between the trimmed V and J ends, which lost 8 bases and 3 bases, there was a span of 14 bases. The CDR3 loop spans 13 amino acids. This CDR3 is CASRRTVDTEAFF. CDR3 bases: TGCGCCAGTCGTCGGACAGTGGACACTGAAGCTTTCTTT.

DNA for the CDR3: TGTGCCAGCAGCCAGGTTGACAGGGGAAGAGAAAAACTGTTTTTT. It yields the protein CASSQVDRGREKLFF. The chain carries TRBV3-1 (or the pseudogene TRBV3-2) and TRBJ1-4, with 8 nucleotides matching TRBD1. The CDR3 loop spans 15 amino acids. Per germline, CDR1 LGHDT and CDR2 YNNKEL (reference sequence). V dropped 3 bases and J dropped 8; count of bases not matched to a gene: 8.

The chain carries TRBV6-2 or TRBV6-3 and TRBJ1-6; D is unresolved. Germline V gene data show CDR1 as MNHEY and CDR2 as SVGEGT. The ends were cut back, 0 bases at V and 9 bases at J, with 12 bases in the middle. This CDR3 has 15 residues. CDR3 bases: TGTGCCAGCAGTTACTCAACCCTCTCGGGTTCACCCCTCCACTTT. Translating it yields CASSYSTLSGSPLHF.

The CDR3 DNA reads TGTGCCTGGAACCGGGACAGGGGTATGGTAGGCTACACCTTC. Translation gives CAWNRDRGMVGYTF. The chain links TRBV30 to TRBJ1-2, with 10 bases that match TRBD1. Per the germline V gene, CDR1 is GTSNPN and CDR2 is SVGIG (reference sequence). Trimming took 4 bases from V and 8 from J; bases not matched to a gene: 10. This CDR3 is built from 14 residues.

The V and J genes are TRBV19 and TRBJ1-1, with a tentative D call TRBD1 (5 bases). Per germline, CDR1 LNHDA and CDR2 SQIVND (reference sequence). V was clipped by 6 bases and J by 1 base, with 15 bases between them. The CDR3 is 15 amino acids. The CDR3 reads CASSRGGDRNTEAFF. Here the CDR3 DNA reads TGTGCCAGTAGCCGGGGCGGTGACAGGAACACTGAAGCTTTCTTT.

The V gene is TRBV18, the J gene TRBJ2-2; 7 bases are a match to TRBD1. With V trimmed by 5 bases and J by 0 bases, 3 bases remained unmatched. The CDR3 length is 15 residues. CDR1 is KGHSH, CDR2 LQKENI, per germline. In DNA form, the CDR3 reads TGTGCCAGCTCAAAAGGACAGGCGAACACCGGGGAGCTGTTTTTT. It translates to CASSKGQANTGELFF. Supplemented by reference TRBV18 and TRBJ2-2, the full variable domain reads NAGVMQNPRHLVRRRGQEARLRCSPMKGHSHVYWYRQLPEEGLKFMVYLQKENIIDESGMPKERFSAEFPKEGPSILRIQQVVRGDSAAYFCASSKGQANTGELFFGEGSRLTVL.

The CDR3 sequence is CASSFLGTQETQYF. The CDR3 bases are TGCGCCAGCAGCTTTTTGGGGACCCAAGAGACCCAGTACTTC. The rearrangement joins TRBV5-1 to TRBJ2-5; perhaps D is TRBD1 or TRBD2 (5 bases each). Germline V gene sequence: CDR1 SGHRS, CDR2 YFSETQ. The CDR3 covers 14 residues. V was pared by 2 bases and J by 1 base, with 9 bases between.

Here the CDR3 DNA reads TGTGCCAGTAGTCCCTTGACAGGATACACAGATACGCAGTATTTT. It encodes CASSPLTGYTDTQYF. This chain connects TRBV19 to TRBJ2-3; maybe TRBD1 (6 bases). Per germline, CDR1 LNHDA and CDR2 SQIVND (reference sequence). V lost 5 bases to trimming and J lost 2 bases, with 14 bases between them. This CDR3 has 15 amino acids.

The chain joins TRBV30 to TRBJ2-3, with unresolved D. V was pared by 2 bases and J by 0 bases, with 15 bases between. Germline CDR1 is GTSNPN and CDR2 is SVGIG (reference sequence). This CDR3 comprises 16 residues. For the CDR3, the DNA is TGTGCCTGGAGTCCTTTGACGGCCCCTAGCACAGATACGCAGTATTTT. Translated, it gives CAWSPLTAPSTDTQYF.

V and J are TRBV5-1 and TRBJ1-1, with TRBD1 as a possible D gene (5 bases). V was trimmed by 0 bases and J by 1 base, leaving 13 bases between them. The germline CDR1 and CDR2 sequences are SGHRS and YFSETQ. The length of the CDR3 is 16 residues. The DNA of the CDR3 is TGCGCCAGCAGCTTGGATGGCAGGGCCTCGAACACTGAAGCTTTCTTT. Encoded protein: CASSLDGRASNTEAFF. Drawing the rest from reference TRBV5-1 and TRBJ1-1, the complete variable domain is KAGVTQTPRYLIKTRGQQVTLSCSPISGHRSVSWYQQTPGQGLQFLFEYFSETQRNKGNFPGRFSGRQFSNSRSEMNVSTLELGDSALYLCASSLDGRASNTEAFFGQGTRLTVV.

The CDR3 sequence is CASKKGYGNTGELFF. In nucleotides, the CDR3 is TGTGCCAGCAAGAAGGGTTACGGGAACACCGGGGAGCTGTTTTTT. The chain is built from TRBV2 and TRBJ2-2; D gene unclear. Trimming removed 7 bases from V and 1 base from J, with 13 bases in between. In germline, CDR1 is SNHLY, CDR2 FYNNEI. This CDR3 has 15 amino acids.

The chain links TRBV14 to TRBJ2-7; D uncertain. The germline V and J ends were trimmed by 1 base and 3 bases, with 4 bases remaining between them. This CDR3 region has 12 residues. Germline CDR1 is SGHDN and CDR2 is FVKESK. CDR3: CASSQGRYEQYF. DNA for the CDR3: TGTGCCAGCAGCCAAGGTCGCTACGAGCAGTACTTC. Filled out from reference TRBV14 and TRBJ2-7, the complete variable domain reads EAGVTQFPSHSVIEKGQTVTLRCDPISGHDNLYWYRRVMGKEIKFLLHFVKESKQDESGMPNNRFLAERTGGTYSTLKVQPAELEDSGVYFCASSQGRYEQYFGPGTRLTVT.

In DNA form, the CDR3 reads TGTGCCAGCTCACGCGACAGAAGCACAGATACGCAGTATTTT. It specifies CASSRDRSTDTQYF. The chain combines TRBV2 with TRBJ2-3, with a tentative D call TRBD1 (5 bases). Germline V gene lookup returns CDR1 SNHLY and CDR2 FYNNEI. The CDR3 totals 14 residues. V was pared by 8 bases and J by 0 bases, with 12 bases between.

This chain links TRBV6-2 or TRBV6-3 with TRBJ2-7; D possibly corresponds to TRBD1 (6 bases). This CDR3 has 19 residues. Germline CDR1 reads MNHEY; CDR2 reads SVGEGT. V lost 4 bases and J 6 bases, leaving 31 bases between the germline ends. The CDR3 reads CASSFLWSQDRTSSGEQYF. DNA of the CDR3: TGTGCCAGCAGTTTTCTTTGGTCTCAGGACAGAACATCTTCTGGCGAGCAGTACTTC.

The chain couples TRBV7-9 to TRBJ2-7; D is uncertain. Germline loops: CDR1 SEHNR, CDR2 FQNEAQ (reference sequence). CDR3 length: 12 amino acids. V shed 0 bases and J shed 7 bases, with 7 bases lying between them. CDR3 region: CASSLAAREQYF. In DNA, the CDR3 is TGTGCCAGCAGCTTAGCCGCGCGGGAGCAGTACTTC.

The rearrangement joins TRBV9 to TRBJ1-1; D is ambiguous. Germline loops: CDR1 SGDLS, CDR2 YYNGEE. V was trimmed by 0 bases and J by 4 bases, leaving 10 bases between them. The CDR3 is made up of 14 amino acids. CDR3 protein: CASSVVSEGTEAFF. DNA of the CDR3: TGTGCCAGCAGCGTAGTTTCGGAGGGCACTGAAGCTTTCTTT.

This chain links TRBV5-3 with TRBJ2-7; D not certain. TRBV5-3 carries the ORF label, with uncertain function. This CDR3 has 12 residues. V lost 0 bases and J 7 bases, leaving 8 bases between the germline ends. The chain's CDR3 is CARSLVPGEQYF. CDR3 nucleotides: TGTGCCAGAAGCTTGGTTCCCGGAGAGCAGTACTTC.

This chain connects TRBV15 to TRBJ1-2; D gene unclear. V lost 0 bases, J lost 4 bases, and 9 bases lay in between. Germline V gene sequence: CDR1 LNHNV, CDR2 YYDKDF (reference sequence). This CDR3 has 14 residues. The CDR3 DNA is TGTGCCACCAGCAGAGAAACTTTAATCTATGGCTACACCTTC. Residues: CATSRETLIYGYTF.

This clone was recorded only once. The chain uses TRBV29-1 and TRBJ1-1; maybe TRBD1 (5 bases). V lost 6 bases and J lost 1, with 21 bases in between. The CDR3 loop spans 16 amino acids. From germline, CDR1 is SQVTM and CDR2 ANQGSEA. The CDR3 DNA follows: TGCAGCGTAGCATGGAAGATGGGGCCCAGGAACACTGAAGCTTTCTTT. This translates into CSVAWKMGPRNTEAFF. Combining the CDR3 with reference TRBV29-1 and TRBJ1-1 gives the whole variable domain SAVISQKPSRDICQRGTSLTIQCQVDSQVTMMFWYRQQPGQSLTLIATANQGSEATYESGFVIDKFPISRPNLTFSTLTVSNMSPEDSSIYLCSVAWKMGPRNTEAFFGQGTRLTVV.

The rearrangement uses TRBV7-2 and TRBJ2-2; D is uncertain. The CDR3 runs to 15 residues. V lost 0 bases to trimming and J lost 6 bases, with 11 bases between them. Germline CDR1 is SGHTA and CDR2 is FQGNSA. The CDR3 reads CASSLATSHAGELFF. For the CDR3, the DNA is TGTGCCAGCAGCTTAGCGACGAGTCATGCCGGGGAGCTGTTTTTT.

J is TRBJ1-1 and V is TRBV2; D might be TRBD1 (5 bases). Trimming left V 4 bases short and J 1 base short, with 13 bases between. Germline CDR1 SNHLY, CDR2 FYNNEI. This CDR3 has 15 amino acids. CDR3 residues: CASSAQGGANTEAFF. The CDR3, as DNA: TGTGCCAGCAGTGCCCAGGGCGGCGCGAACACTGAAGCTTTCTTT.